This T cell receptor beta chain was recorded in a study of T cell repertoires in cytomegalovirus infection. Study details: CMV epitopes used comprised recently identified HLA-C-restricted ones and well-studied HLA-B-restricted ones.

Germline V gives CDR1 MNHGY, CDR2 SAAAGT. This CDR3 is built from 11 residues. V was pared by 5 bases and J by 9 bases, with 8 bases between. MiXCR, run by TCRdb on the reads, gives a single entry per CDR3 protein. The sample shows roughly 500,000 distinct CDR3 sequences, 30% to 35% of them seen only once. This clonotype was detected a few times. As yet, its antigen is unknown. This clonotype originated in a human donor in good health (CMV status not recorded). Some clones in this sample may be carry-over from other donors' samples. The rearrangement uses TRBV6-8 and TRBJ2-1; a weak D match, TRBD1 (5 bases). Specimen: cultured PBMCs, collected from culture after CMV antigen stimulation. The CDR3 loop is CASSQGSEQFF. In nucleotides, the CDR3 is TGTGCCAGCAGTCAGGGTTCTGAGCAGTTCTTC.